This T cell receptor (beta chain) was captured by sequencing in a study of Ad26.COV2.S vaccination and SARS-CoV-2 variants. Trimming removed 10 bases from V and 3 bases from J, with 18 bases in between. Germline values: CDR1 ENHRY, CDR2 SYGVKD. This CDR3 comprises 15 residues. Only one count was recorded for this clone. Treatment reported: about 20 received Ad26.COV2.S at low or high dose, single or two shots; five or six received placebo; per-sample allocation not given. The study sampled participants on day 63 after the first vaccine or placebo injection. Sequencing was performed with immunoSEQ multiplex PCR; in TCRdb, only in-frame clones are kept and a portion is missing. The sample lists fewer than 500,000 clones; about 92% were seen once.

The clonotype comes from a person aged 18-60 years who received the Ad26.COV2.S COVID-19 vaccine or a placebo. The gene calls are TRBV10-3 and TRBJ2-2, with D maybe TRBD1 (6 bases). Sequences were derived from peripheral blood, sampled in a trial of Ad26.COV2.S vaccine versus placebo. CDR3 sequence: CATGATGPDTGELFF. The CDR3, as DNA: TGTGCCACAGGGGCTACAGGGCCCGACACCGGGGAGCTGTTTTTT.